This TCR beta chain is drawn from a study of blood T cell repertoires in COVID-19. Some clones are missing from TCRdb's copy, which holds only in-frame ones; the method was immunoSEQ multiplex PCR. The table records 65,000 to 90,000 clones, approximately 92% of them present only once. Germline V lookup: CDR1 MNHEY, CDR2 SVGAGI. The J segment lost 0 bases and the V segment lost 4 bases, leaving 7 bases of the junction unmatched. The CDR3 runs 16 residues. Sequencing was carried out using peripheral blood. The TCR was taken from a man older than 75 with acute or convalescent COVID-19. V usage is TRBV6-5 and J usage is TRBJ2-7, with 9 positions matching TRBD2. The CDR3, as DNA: TGTGCCAGCAGTTCCTTCGCGGGGGGGCGCTCCTACGAGCAGTACTTC. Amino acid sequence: CASSSFAGGRSYEQYF.